The 25 T cell receptor beta chains below come from one sample, sequenced in a study of blood T cell repertoires in COVID-19. The assay was immunoSEQ multiplex PCR, and TCRdb's table has in-frame clones only and misses some. Of fewer than 50,000 clones listed, more than 70% were seen once; the top ten hold about 14%. Sequenced: peripheral blood. These receptors came from a human donor in a cohort sampled during active COVID-19.

The chain has TRBV27 and TRBJ1-6; D unclear. The V gene's germline CDR1 is MNHEY and CDR2 SMNVEV (reference sequence). Trimming removed 2 bases from V and 10 bases from J, with 12 bases in between. The CDR3 is 14 amino acids. CDR3 bases: TGTGCCAGCAGTTTAGAGAGGGTAGGATCACCCCTCCACTTT. Its protein is CASSLERVGSPLHF.

The V gene is TRBV4-3, the J gene TRBJ1-4; 9 bases fit TRBD1. V shed 4 bases, J shed 7 bases, and the junction held 7 bases outside the gene matches. The CDR3 consists of 15 residues. The germline CDR1 and CDR2 sequences are LGHNA and YSLEER. This chain's CDR3 is CASSLIDRGSEKLFF. In DNA form, the CDR3 reads TGCGCCAGCAGCCTAATAGACAGGGGGTCTGAAAAACTGTTTTTT.

This chain links TRBV7-9 with TRBJ2-3; 11 bases match TRBD1. Germline loops: CDR1 SEHNR, CDR2 FQNEAQ (reference sequence). The ends lost 5 bases at V and 8 bases at J; junction bases unmatched: 9. The CDR3 is 15 amino acids. The CDR3 DNA reads TGTGCCAGCAGCCGGGACAGGGGGTTTTTCCTTACGCAGTATTTT. Residues: CASSRDRGFFLTQYF.

The CDR3: CASSMGLEQYF. CDR3 nucleotides: TGTGCCAGCAGCATGGGCCTCGAGCAGTACTTC. The chain combines TRBV2 with TRBJ2-7; D ambiguous. V was trimmed by 6 bases and J by 6 bases, leaving 9 bases between them. Germline V gene sequence: CDR1 SNHLY, CDR2 FYNNEI. This CDR3 region has 11 residues.

Notes on this clone: The sample holds other DNA sequences that translate to the same CDR3. The chain joins TRBV19 to TRBJ2-2, with 9 bases matching TRBD1. In germline, CDR1 is LNHDA, CDR2 SQIVND (reference sequence). The CDR3 covers 14 residues. V gave up 6 bases and J gave up 3 bases; unmatched junction bases: 2. The CDR3: CASSRDRDTGELFF. CDR3 in DNA: TGTGCCAGTAGCCGGGACAGGGACACCGGGGAGCTGTTTTTT. Complete variable domain (other parts from reference TRBV19 and TRBJ2-2): DGGITQSPKYLFRKEGQNVTLSCEQNLNHDAMYWYRQDPGQGLRLIYYSQIVNDFQKGDIAEGYSVSREKKESFPLTVTSAQKNPTAFYLCASSRDRDTGELFFGEGSRLTVL.

The V gene is TRBV28, the J gene TRBJ1-4; no definite D call. V was pared by 5 bases and J by 11 bases, with 9 bases between. This CDR3 contains 11 residues. CDR1 and CDR2 from the germline V gene are MDHEN and SYDVKM. The CDR3 reads CASSEADKLFF. The CDR3 DNA follows: TGTGCCAGCAGTGAGGCTGACAAACTGTTTTTT.

The genes are TRBV11-2 and TRBJ1-1, with 9 bases aligning to TRBD1. The V and J ends lost 4 bases and 0 bases, in that order; junction bases with no gene match: 3. This CDR3 has 15 amino acids. Germline CDR1 and CDR2: SGHAT and FQNNGV. CDR3 bases: TGTGCCAGCAGCTCACGGGACAGGGTGAACACTGAAGCTTTCTTT. Protein sequence: CASSSRDRVNTEAFF.

The rearrangement links TRBV9 to TRBJ1-5; 7 positions agree with TRBD1. Looked up from germline, CDR1 is SGDLS and CDR2 is YYNGEE. After removal of 0 bases from V and 3 bases from J, the junction contained 3 bases not matched to a gene. The CDR3 runs to 15 residues. CDR3 sequence reads: CASSVAGTDNQPQHF. The CDR3 DNA sequence: TGTGCCAGCAGCGTAGCGGGGACAGACAATCAGCCCCAGCATTTT.

The chain uses TRBV10-3 and TRBJ2-7; TRBD1 matches at 9 bases. Germline CDR1 reads ENHRY; CDR2 reads SYGVKD. This CDR3 comprises 14 residues. V was pared by 6 bases and J by 5 bases, with 8 bases of the junction left unmatched. CDR3 protein: CAIRDGTGHHEQYF. Here the CDR3 DNA reads TGTGCCATCAGGGACGGGACAGGGCACCACGAGCAGTACTTC.

V gene TRBV11-3 combines with J gene TRBJ2-3; 13 bases are a match to TRBD2. This CDR3 region has 18 residues. V gave up 2 bases and J gave up 6 bases; unmatched junction bases: 11. Germline loops: CDR1 SGHNT, CDR2 YENEEA. CDR3 loop: CASSLLPGLAGEWDTQYF. The DNA of the CDR3 is TGTGCCAGCAGCTTACTCCCTGGACTAGCGGGAGAGTGGGATACGCAGTATTTT.

The CDR3 DNA follows: TGTGCCAGTAGTAGCGGGGGCGAAAAACTGTTTTTT. It yields the protein CASSSGGEKLFF. The chain recombines TRBV19 with TRBJ1-4; D is possibly TRBD1 (6 bases). The CDR3 consists of 12 residues. Germline V gene lookup returns CDR1 LNHDA and CDR2 SQIVND (reference sequence). V was pared by 4 bases and J by 8 bases, with 8 bases between.

The genes are TRBV5-1 and TRBJ1-2; D might be TRBD1 (5 bases). The CDR3 is 13 amino acids. CDR1 is SGHRS and CDR2 is YFSETQ in the germline V gene. V shed 4 bases and J shed 4 bases, with 11 bases lying between them. This chain's CDR3 is CASSPQGGYGYTF. The DNA for the CDR3 is TGCGCCAGCAGCCCGCAGGGAGGCTATGGCTACACCTTC.

The chain links TRBV6-2 or TRBV6-3 to TRBJ2-1; possible D gene TRBD2, 6 bases. The CDR3 spans 17 residues. Deletions cut 2 bases from V and 3 bases from J, with 17 bases between. Per the germline V gene, CDR1 is MNHEY and CDR2 is SVGEGT. The CDR3 protein is CASSYTLGSGDYNEQFF. The CDR3 DNA sequence: TGTGCCAGCAGTTACACGTTGGGTAGCGGTGACTACAATGAGCAGTTCTTC.

The table lists this clone with a few counts. The chain employs TRBV9 and TRBJ2-3, with a weak D call TRBD2 (5 bases). V gave up 2 bases and J gave up 6 bases, with 10 bases separating them. The CDR3 runs to 13 residues. CDR1 is SGDLS and CDR2 is YYNGEE in the germline V gene. The CDR3 DNA is TGTGCCAGCAGCGTCGGGGAACGGGATACGCAGTATTTT. Translated: CASSVGERDTQYF.

This rearrangement joins TRBV9 to TRBJ2-1, with 11 bases identical to TRBD2. Per germline, CDR1 SGDLS and CDR2 YYNGEE. This CDR3 is built from 14 residues. With 4 bases clipped from V and 6 bases from J, the junction kept 3 bases outside the gene matches. The CDR3 bases are TGTGCCAGCAGCTTCGGGACTAGCGGCAATGAGCAGTTCTTC. Amino acids: CASSFGTSGNEQFF.

CDR3 sequence reads: CASSLLAGNTEAFF. CDR3 coding DNA: TGCGCCAGCAGCTTGCTCGCAGGGAACACTGAAGCTTTCTTT. The rearrangement uses TRBV5-1 and TRBJ1-1; D remains ambiguous. The germline V and J ends were trimmed by 1 base and 1 base, with 8 bases remaining between them. CDR3 length equals 14 residues. The V gene's germline CDR1 is SGHRS and CDR2 YFSETQ.

The chain joins TRBV3-1 (or the pseudogene TRBV3-2) to TRBJ2-3; the match to TRBD2 covers 7 bases. With V trimmed by 6 bases and J by 4 bases, 7 bases remained unmatched. The CDR3 length is 14 residues. The germline V gene has CDR1 LGHDT and CDR2 YNNKEL (reference sequence). The CDR3 is CASRGRLASDTQYF. The DNA of the CDR3 is TGTGCCAGCAGGGGGAGACTAGCCTCAGATACGCAGTATTTT.

The J gene is TRBJ1-1, the V gene TRBV5-1; unclear D gene. This CDR3 is built from 14 residues. Germline-derived CDR1 and CDR2 are SGHRS and YFSETQ. Trimming took off 0 bases at V and 0 bases at J, with 6 bases between the two ends. The CDR3 region is CASSLDSLNTEAFF. Written as DNA, the CDR3 is TGCGCCAGCAGCTTGGACAGCCTGAACACTGAAGCTTTCTTT.

The chain has TRBV3-1 (or the pseudogene TRBV3-2) and TRBJ2-3; no clear D gene. The germline gives CDR1 LGHDT, CDR2 YNNKEL (reference sequence). This CDR3 has 15 residues. Between the trimmed V and J ends, which lost 4 bases and 1 base, there was a span of 12 bases. DNA for the CDR3: TGTGCCAGCAGCCCGCCTCGACTGGGCACAGATACGCAGTATTTT. Encoded protein: CASSPPRLGTDTQYF.

The chain employs TRBV29-1 and TRBJ1-2, with D possibly being TRBD1 (6 bases). Trimming cost V 4 bases and J 4 bases, with 10 bases left between them. Germline V gene lookup returns CDR1 SQVTM and CDR2 ANQGSEA. This CDR3 comprises 12 residues. The CDR3 nucleotides read TGCAGCGTTGCCAGGGGAACCTATGGCTACACCTTC. Its translation: CSVARGTYGYTF.

The chain combines TRBV27 with TRBJ2-5, with 8 positions matching TRBD1. CDR3 length equals 15 residues. The J segment lost 3 bases and the V segment lost 5 bases, leaving 8 bases of the junction unmatched. In germline, CDR1 is MNHEY, CDR2 SMNVEV (reference sequence). CDR3 loop: CASSLPQGAKETQYF. CDR3 in DNA: TGTGCCAGCAGTCTTCCGCAGGGGGCAAAAGAGACCCAGTACTTC.

This rearrangement joins TRBV5-1 to TRBJ2-2; D ambiguous. Trimming pared 5 bases from V and 5 bases from J, leaving 4 bases between. Germline values: CDR1 SGHRS, CDR2 YFSETQ. This CDR3 region has 11 residues. The chain's CDR3 is CASSKTGELFF. The CDR3 region has the DNA TGCGCCAGCAGTAAAACCGGGGAGCTGTTTTTT.

This clone appeared once. The chain couples TRBV19 to TRBJ2-7; 14 nucleotides align to TRBD2. CDR1 is LNHDA, CDR2 SQIVND, per germline (reference sequence). V was pared by 6 bases and J by 6 bases, with 10 bases of the junction left unmatched. This CDR3 comprises 16 residues. The CDR3 sequence is CASSPRLAGGVVEQYF. In nucleotides, the CDR3 is TGTGCCAGTAGCCCGAGACTAGCGGGAGGGGTAGTCGAGCAGTACTTC.

This chain connects TRBV6-5 to TRBJ1-1; possible D gene TRBD1, 6 bases. This CDR3 contains 13 residues. The germline gives CDR1 MNHEY, CDR2 SVGAGI. Trimming removed 4 bases at V and 4 bases at J, with 10 bases between. CDR3 nucleotides: TGTGCCAGCAGTTGGACAGTGATCACTGAAGCTTTCTTT. Residues: CASSWTVITEAFF.

This sequence joins TRBV11-3 and TRBJ2-2, with 11 bases fitting TRBD1. The CDR3 runs to 16 residues. Trimming cost V 3 bases and J 4 bases; bases outside gene matches: 4. Per germline, CDR1 SGHNT and CDR2 YENEEA. CDR3 loop: CASSFGTGGGTGELFF. The CDR3 DNA reads TGTGCCAGCAGCTTCGGGACAGGGGGGGGCACCGGGGAGCTGTTTTTT.